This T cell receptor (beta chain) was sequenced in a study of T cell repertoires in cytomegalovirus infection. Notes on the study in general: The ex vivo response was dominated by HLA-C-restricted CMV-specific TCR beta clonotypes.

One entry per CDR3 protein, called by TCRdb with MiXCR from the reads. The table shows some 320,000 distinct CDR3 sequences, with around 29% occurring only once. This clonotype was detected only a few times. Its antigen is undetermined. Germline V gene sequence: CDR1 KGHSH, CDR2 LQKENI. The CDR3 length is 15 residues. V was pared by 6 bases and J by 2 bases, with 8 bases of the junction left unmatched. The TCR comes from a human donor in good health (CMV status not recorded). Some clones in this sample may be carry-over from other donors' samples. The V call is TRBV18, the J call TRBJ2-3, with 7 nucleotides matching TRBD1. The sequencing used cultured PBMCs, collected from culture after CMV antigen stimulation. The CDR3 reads CASSSTRGLTDTQYF. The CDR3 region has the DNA TGTGCCAGCTCTTCTACTAGGGGGCTCACAGATACGCAGTATTTT.